This is a list of T cell receptor beta chains from one sample in a study of PD-L1 blockade in urothelial cancer. Measured with immunoSEQ multiplex PCR; TCRdb has only the in-frame clones, and not every one. The sample records about 120,000 clones, more than 85% being singletons. The specimen was PBMCs, collected around atezolizumab (anti-PD-L1) treatment. All receptors come from a man aged 60 to 75 with urothelial cancer. CDR3s include the opening cysteine and the closing phenylalanine or tryptophan. Fields, in order: J gene, clone size, D gene, V gene, CDR3 DNA, CDR3 protein. D genes are given only for firm matches. Clone size is not always given. Where it is, it says once, few, many or a class for expanded clones.

j_call: TRBJ1-2
clone_size: -
d_call: -
v_call: TRBV28
cdr3_nt: TGTGCCAGCAGTTACAGGGCAGGTGGAGGCTACACCTTC
cdr3_aa: CASSYRAGGGYTF

j_call: TRBJ1-1
clone_size: -
d_call: TRBD1
v_call: TRBV6-1
cdr3_nt: TGTGCCAGCAGTGAAAGGGCAGGGGGGAACACTGAAGCTTTCTTT
cdr3_aa: CASSERAGGNTEAFF

j_call: TRBJ1-2
clone_size: few
d_call: -
v_call: TRBV27
cdr3_nt: TGTGCCAGCACTACCTCCGGGGTCGGGGGCTACACCTTC
cdr3_aa: CASTTSGVGGYTF

j_call: TRBJ2-5
clone_size: -
d_call: -
v_call: TRBV6-5
cdr3_nt: TGTGCCAGCAGTGTAGTTCTGCAAGAGACCCAGTACTTC
cdr3_aa: CASSVVLQETQYF

j_call: TRBJ1-2
clone_size: -
d_call: TRBD1
v_call: TRBV18
cdr3_nt: TGTGCCAGCTCACCGCAGGGACAGGGAGACGGCTACACCTTC
cdr3_aa: CASSPQGQGDGYTF

j_call: TRBJ2-5
clone_size: -
d_call: -
v_call: TRBV2
cdr3_nt: TGTGCCAGCAGTGGAGGCGTGAAAGAGACCCAGTACTTC
cdr3_aa: CASSGGVKETQYF

j_call: TRBJ2-3
clone_size: once
d_call: -
v_call: TRBV4-3
cdr3_nt: TGCGCCAGCAGCCAAGCCGGGACATCCCCAGATACGCAGTATTTT
cdr3_aa: CASSQAGTSPDTQYF

j_call: TRBJ2-2
clone_size: -
d_call: -
v_call: TRBV19
cdr3_nt: TGTGCCAGTAAAACAGGTGACGCGAACACCGGGGAGCTGTTTTTT
cdr3_aa: CASKTGDANTGELFF

j_call: TRBJ2-7
clone_size: -
d_call: -
v_call: TRBV14
cdr3_nt: TGTGCCAGCAGCCAAACAGGAGGGTTCGACTCCTACGAGCAGTACTTC
cdr3_aa: CASSQTGGFDSYEQYF

j_call: TRBJ2-1
clone_size: once
d_call: -
v_call: TRBV5-1
cdr3_nt: TGCGCCAGCAGCTCCTTAGCCGGGGAGCAGTTCTTC
cdr3_aa: CASSSLAGEQFF

j_call: TRBJ2-7
clone_size: -
d_call: TRBD2
v_call: TRBV27
cdr3_nt: TGTGCCAGCAGTCCCCGGGGTAGCGGGGGGCCGCTCTACGAGCAGTACTTC
cdr3_aa: CASSPRGSGGPLYEQYF

j_call: TRBJ1-2
clone_size: -
d_call: -
v_call: TRBV16
cdr3_nt: TGTGCCAGCAGCGATACTCTCTATGGCTACACCTTC
cdr3_aa: CASSDTLYGYTF

j_call: TRBJ1-5
clone_size: -
d_call: TRBD1
v_call: TRBV7-9
cdr3_nt: TGTGCCAGCAGCCTCGGGACAGGGGATCAGCCCCAGCATTTT
cdr3_aa: CASSLGTGDQPQHF

j_call: TRBJ2-5
clone_size: -
d_call: TRBD1
v_call: TRBV18
cdr3_nt: TGTGCCAGCTCACCCGGGACAGGGAAAGAGACCCAGTACTTC
cdr3_aa: CASSPGTGKETQYF

j_call: TRBJ2-5
clone_size: -
d_call: TRBD2
v_call: TRBV2
cdr3_nt: TGTGCCAGCAGCAAGGGACTAGCGGGGGGGCGGGAGACCCAGTACTTC
cdr3_aa: CASSKGLAGGRETQYF

j_call: TRBJ2-7
clone_size: -
d_call: TRBD1
v_call: TRBV4-2
cdr3_nt: TGTGCCAGCAGCCAAGATCGGCTCGGGACAGGGTCCTACGAGCAGTACTTC
cdr3_aa: CASSQDRLGTGSYEQYF

j_call: TRBJ2-5
clone_size: -
d_call: -
v_call: TRBV5-1
cdr3_nt: TGCGCCAGCAGCTTGGGACTAGTAGGGGATGAGACCCAGTACTTC
cdr3_aa: CASSLGLVGDETQYF

j_call: TRBJ2-2
clone_size: few
d_call: TRBD1
v_call: TRBV19
cdr3_nt: TGTGCCAGTAGTAGGACAGGGGAGAGGACCGGGGAGCTGTTTTTT
cdr3_aa: CASSRTGERTGELFF

j_call: TRBJ1-2
clone_size: -
d_call: -
v_call: TRBV10-3
cdr3_nt: TGTGCCATCAGTGAGTTACTTGGTCGGGGTGGCTACACCTTC
cdr3_aa: CAISELLGRGGYTF

j_call: TRBJ2-3
clone_size: -
d_call: TRBD2
v_call: TRBV6-4
cdr3_nt: TGTGCCAGCAGTGAAGGACTAGCGGGAGAGGATACGCAGTATTTT
cdr3_aa: CASSEGLAGEDTQYF

j_call: TRBJ2-7
clone_size: -
d_call: -
v_call: TRBV13
cdr3_nt: TGTGCCAGCAGCTTATTTGGGCAAAACCTAGGAGGCTACGAGCAGTACTTC
cdr3_aa: CASSLFGQNLGGYEQYF

j_call: TRBJ2-7
clone_size: -
d_call: TRBD2
v_call: TRBV28
cdr3_nt: TGTGCCAGCAGACCAGCGGGCCGAGGGGAGGGGAACTACGAGCAGTACTTC
cdr3_aa: CASRPAGRGEGNYEQYF

j_call: TRBJ2-6
clone_size: -
d_call: TRBD2
v_call: TRBV5-4
cdr3_nt: TGTGCCAGCAGCCGGGGACTAGCGGGAACTGGGGCCAACGTCCTGACTTTC
cdr3_aa: CASSRGLAGTGANVLTF

j_call: TRBJ2-3
clone_size: -
d_call: -
v_call: TRBV4-1
cdr3_nt: TGCGCCAGCAGCCAAGGGAGACAGGTCACAGATACGCAGTATTTT
cdr3_aa: CASSQGRQVTDTQYF

j_call: TRBJ2-3
clone_size: -
d_call: -
v_call: TRBV6-1
cdr3_nt: TGTGCCATATTGGCCCTCCCAAGTGGCACAGATACGCAGTATTTT
cdr3_aa: CAILALPSGTDTQYF